This T cell receptor beta chain was identified in a study of shared clonotypes between healthy human individuals. Study context: Every donor yielded three CD4 naive, three CD4 memory, two CD8 naive and one CD8 memory plate. Study-wide points: Estimated richness was generally greater in naive than memory subsets.

Points on this clone: Its antigen is as yet unknown.

Measured with immunoSEQ multiplex PCR; TCRdb has only the in-frame clones, and not every one. The sample includes under 120,000 clones, just over 65% of them seen just once. CD45RO+ cells were combined with CCR7-negative CD45RA+ TemRA cells to form CD8 memory. Sequenced sample: memory CD8+ T cells sorted from blood. Specified subset: CD45RO+ cells pooled with CCR7-negative TemRA cells. This clonotype was sampled from a woman aged 25 to 39 in good health.

The CDR3 spells CASKPGLRYEQYF. Written as DNA, the CDR3 is TGTGCCAGCAAACCGGGACTGAGGTACGAGCAGTACTTC. V and J are TRBV28 and TRBJ2-7; maybe TRBD2 (6 bases). The CDR3 has 13 residues. CDR1 is MDHEN, CDR2 SYDVKM, per germline. V shed 7 bases and J shed 4 bases, with 14 bases lying between them.